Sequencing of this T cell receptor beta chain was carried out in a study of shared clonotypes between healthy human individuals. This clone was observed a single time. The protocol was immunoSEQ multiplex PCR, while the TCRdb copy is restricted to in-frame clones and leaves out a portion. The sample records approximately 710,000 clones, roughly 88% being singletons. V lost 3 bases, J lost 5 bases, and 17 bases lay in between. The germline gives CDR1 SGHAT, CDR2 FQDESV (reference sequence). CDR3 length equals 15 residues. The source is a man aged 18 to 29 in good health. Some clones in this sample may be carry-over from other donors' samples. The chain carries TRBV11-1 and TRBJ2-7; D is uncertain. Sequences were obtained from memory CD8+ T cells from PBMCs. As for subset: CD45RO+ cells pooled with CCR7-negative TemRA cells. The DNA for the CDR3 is TGTGCCAGCAGCTTCGGTGGGTCCCCAGCGAACGAGCAGTACTTC. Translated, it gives CASSFGGSPANEQYF.